The 5 T cell receptor beta chains presented below share a single source sample, sequenced in a study of naive and memory T cell subsets. The beta constant-region primer was an equimolar mix of two oligonucleotides covering TRBC1 and TRBC2. Nested alpha and beta constant-region primers with the SP2 primer drove four PCR rounds on ligated cDNA. TCRdb independently ran MiXCR on the UMI-ligation and nested PCR reads; one entry per CDR3 protein. This table has about 140,000 distinct CDR3 sequences, around 21% appearing once. Which antigens these TCRs recognize remains unknown. Study-level findings and limits: Possibly reflecting memory cells re-expressing CD45RA, a few larger clonotypes occurred in naive repertoires, especially CD8.

Material: naive CD8+ T cells from blood. The receptors come from a human donor in good health.

This clonotype was seen a handful of times. The chain has TRBV12-3 or TRBV12-4 and TRBJ2-1, with 15 nucleotides matching TRBD2. This CDR3 spans 16 amino acids. V was pared by 3 bases and J by 7 bases, with 4 bases of the junction left unmatched. The CDR3 region has the DNA TGTGCCAGCAGTTTGGGACTAGCGGGAGGAGGGAATGAGCAGTTCTTC. This gives the protein CASSLGLAGGGNEQFF.

The chain combines TRBV23-1 with TRBJ2-7; D unclear. TRBV23-1 is an open reading frame, and its role is uncertain. Trimming removed 4 bases at V and 7 bases at J, with 5 bases between. This CDR3 spans 10 amino acids. Here the CDR3 DNA reads TGCGCCAGCAGTCGTCAGGAGCAGTACTTC. Translated, it gives CASSRQEQYF.

V usage is TRBV6-5 and J usage is TRBJ1-1, with D tentatively TRBD1 (6 bases). The length of the CDR3 is 15 residues. The ends were cut back, 6 bases at V and 0 bases at J, with 14 bases in the middle. Germline values: CDR1 MNHEY, CDR2 SVGAGI. Here the CDR3 DNA reads TGTGCCAGCAGCAAACAGGGAGGGATGAACACTGAAGCTTTCTTT. Protein: CASSKQGGMNTEAFF.

This clonotype was recorded a few times. This rearrangement joins TRBV28 to TRBJ2-1, with D perhaps TRBD1 or TRBD2 (5 bases each). The length of the CDR3 is 14 residues. Germline loops: CDR1 MDHEN, CDR2 SYDVKM. V lost 6 bases and J 0 bases, leaving 9 bases between the germline ends. CDR3 amino acids: CASRSGTSYNEQFF. The CDR3 bases are TGTGCCAGCAGGTCCGGGACCTCCTACAATGAGCAGTTCTTC.

The chain is built from TRBV28 and TRBJ2-7, with 12 bases that match TRBD2. The trim removed 6 bases at V and 7 bases at J, leaving 10 bases unmatched. Germline values: CDR1 MDHEN, CDR2 SYDVKM. This CDR3 contains 15 residues. The CDR3 DNA reads TGTGCCAGCAGCATACTAGCGGGAGGCCTAGGGGAGCAGTACTTC. It specifies CASSILAGGLGEQYF.